Listed below are T cell receptor beta chains from one sample, sequenced in a study of human T cells and chemical hapten exposure. TCRdb processed the RACE reads anew with MiXCR; each CDR3 protein has one entry. The sample has roughly 80,000 distinct CDR3 sequences; less than 15% are singletons. This specimen was whole blood, taken in connection with sensitization to the hapten diphenylcyclopropenone (DPC). Every receptor here comes from a woman in her 50s with alopecia areata. Some clones in this sample may be carry-over from other donors' samples. Each CDR3 is given with its conserved first and last residue. A D gene is named only where the DNA matches it firmly. Only part of the rows carry a size: once, few, many, or a class if the clone is expanded.

clone_size j_call v_call d_call cdr3_aa cdr3_nt
. TRBJ1-6 TRBV6-5 . CASNGGAVFNSPLHF TGTGCCAGCAACGGGGGGGCCGTATTTAATTCACCCCTCCACTTT
few TRBJ2-5 TRBV12-5 . CATGGAETQYF TGTGCTACCGGGGGCGCGGAGACCCAGTACTTC
. TRBJ2-7 TRBV19 TRBD1 CASRKPGQGYEQYF TGTGCCAGTAGGAAACCGGGACAGGGCTACGAGCAGTACTTC
. TRBJ2-1 TRBV27 TRBD2 CASRSSGTFSYNEQFF TGTGCCAGCAGATCCAGCGGGACGTTTTCCTACAATGAGCAGTTCTTC
few TRBJ1-5 TRBV6-1 TRBD1 CATREGAWQGVQPQHF TGTGCCACCCGGGAAGGGGCGTGGCAGGGGGTTCAGCCCCAGCATTTT
. TRBJ2-1 TRBV12-5 TRBD2 CASGLVAGGTSEQFF TGTGCTAGTGGTTTGGTAGCGGGAGGGACCTCCGAGCAGTTCTTC
few TRBJ1-2 TRBV18 . CASSPRNAANYGYTF TGTGCCAGCTCACCACGGAACGCAGCTAACTATGGCTACACCTTC
many TRBJ2-7 TRBV3-1 TRBD2 CASSPGLADRQYF TGTGCCAGCAGCCCGGGACTAGCAGACAGGCAGTACTTC
. TRBJ2-7 TRBV5-1 . CASSLQTFPQYEQYF TGCGCCAGCAGCTTGCAAACTTTCCCACAATACGAGCAGTACTTC
many TRBJ1-5 TRBV20-1 . CSAPGQPYSNQPQHF TGCAGTGCTCCCGGACAGCCATATAGCAATCAGCCCCAGCATTTT
. TRBJ1-1 TRBV7-2 TRBD1 CASSRDRPHEAFF TGTGCCAGCAGCCGGGACAGGCCTCATGAAGCTTTCTTT
. TRBJ1-1 TRBV19 . CARIQRRDTEAFF TGTGCCAGAATACAGAGGCGGGACACTGAAGCTTTCTTT
few TRBJ1-5 TRBV19 . CASSIRPVYSNQPQHF TGTGCCAGTAGTATTCGCCCCGTTTATAGCAATCAGCCCCAGCATTTT
. TRBJ2-5 TRBV5-1 . CASSLSPETQYF TGCGCCAGCAGCTTGTCACCAGAGACCCAGTACTTC
. TRBJ2-2 TRBV28 . CASRRTGRAGELFF TGTGCCAGCAGGCGGACAGGGAGGGCCGGGGAGCTGTTTTTT
medium-sized TRBJ1-5 TRBV6-2/TRBV6-3 . CASRIGSNQPQHF TGTGCCAGCAGGATTGGGAGCAATCAGCCCCAGCATTTT
. TRBJ2-1 TRBV27 . CASSLPDRWDEQFF TGTGCCAGCAGTTTACCCGACAGGTGGGATGAGCAGTTCTTC
few TRBJ1-6 TRBV6-6 . CASSYRGGNSPLHF TGTGCCAGCAGTTACAGGGGTGGTAATTCACCCCTCCACTTT
. TRBJ2-7 TRBV5-6 TRBD1 CASRKGQGPAYEQYF TGTGCCAGCAGGAAGGGACAGGGTCCTGCCTACGAGCAGTACTTC
. TRBJ1-1 TRBV7-2 . CASSEGRNTEAFF TGTGCCAGCAGCGAGGGGAGGAACACTGAAGCTTTCTTT
few TRBJ2-7 TRBV28 . CASSFPWGESSYEQYF TGTGCCAGCAGTTTCCCCTGGGGCGAGAGCTCCTACGAGCAGTACTTC
few TRBJ1-1 TRBV18 TRBD1 CASSPQNTGTGAEAFF TGTGCCAGCTCACCACAGAACACCGGGACAGGGGCGGAAGCTTTCTTT
once TRBJ1-5 TRBV12-3/TRBV12-4 . CASSLNENLPQHF TGTGCCAGCAGTTTAAATGAAAATCTGCCCCAGCATTTT
. TRBJ2-5 TRBV10-3 . CAISPAGTEKETQYF TGTGCCATCAGTCCGGCCGGGACCGAGAAAGAGACCCAGTACTTC
. TRBJ2-1 TRBV6-6 TRBD2 CASSPTSGNSNEQFF TGTGCCAGCAGCCCGACTAGCGGGAATAGTAATGAGCAGTTCTTC
few TRBJ1-5 TRBV19 . CASSRSNQPQHF TGTGCCAGTAGTAGGAGCAATCAGCCCCAGCATTTT
. TRBJ2-5 TRBV29-1 . CSARRTEIQETQYF TGCAGCGCGCGACGGACGGAGATTCAAGAGACCCAGTACTTC
few TRBJ1-5 TRBV3-1 . CASSQGSGAQPQHF TGTGCCAGCAGCCAAGGGTCGGGGGCTCAGCCCCAGCATTTT
few TRBJ2-7 TRBV20-1 TRBD2 CSATQATSATYEQYF TGCAGTGCTACTCAGGCGACTAGCGCTACCTACGAGCAGTACTTC
. TRBJ2-5 TRBV29-1 . CSVTSTGQETQYF TGCAGCGTCACCTCGACAGGTCAAGAGACCCAGTACTTC
few TRBJ2-3 TRBV10-2 TRBD2 CASMRGLAGNSDTQYF TGCGCCAGTATGCGAGGACTAGCGGGAAACTCAGATACGCAGTATTTT
. TRBJ2-5 TRBV5-1 . CASSLEFGTQYF TGCGCCAGCAGCTTGGAGTTTGGGACCCAGTACTTC
. TRBJ2-3 TRBV29-1 . CSGDFYTDTQYF TGCAGCGGCGACTTCTACACAGATACGCAGTATTTT
few TRBJ2-5 TRBV6-5 TRBD2 CASSYGTSGSRVTQYF TGTGCCAGCAGTTACGGGACTAGCGGGAGCAGGGTGACCCAGTACTTC
. TRBJ1-1 TRBV6-2/TRBV6-3 . CASRRDIRRNTEAFF TGTGCCAGCAGACGGGACATAAGGAGGAACACTGAAGCTTTCTTT
few TRBJ2-7 TRBV11-2 . CASSPLGEKTYEQYF TGTGCCAGCAGCCCCCTAGGGGAGAAAACCTACGAGCAGTACTTC
few TRBJ2-5 TRBV7-9 . CASSPGGGETQYF TGTGCCAGCAGCCCAGGGGGAGGAGAGACCCAGTACTTC
few TRBJ2-1 TRBV6-4 TRBD2 CASSRLAGASYEQFF TGTGCCAGCAGCCGACTAGCGGGAGCGTCCTATGAGCAGTTCTTC
. TRBJ1-1 TRBV11-2 TRBD1 CASSPRKPGQMTNTEAFF TGTGCCAGCAGCCCGCGAAAACCGGGACAGATGACGAACACTGAAGCTTTCTTT
once TRBJ2-1 TRBV5-1 . CASSFDLNEQFF TGCGCCAGCAGCTTCGACCTCAATGAGCAGTTCTTC
few TRBJ1-2 TRBV29-1 . CSVEKGISYTF TGCAGCGTTGAAAAGGGTATCAGCTACACCTTC
few TRBJ2-5 TRBV2 . CASSGGTLPRETQYF TGTGCCAGCAGTGGGGGGACACTTCCCCGAGAGACCCAGTACTTC
few TRBJ1-2 TRBV6-2/TRBV6-3 . CASREASPTSGYTF TGTGCCAGCCGCGAGGCGTCACCGACCTCGGGCTACACCTTC
few TRBJ2-5 TRBV20-1 . CSARESWGETQYF TGCAGTGCTAGAGAATCCTGGGGGGAGACCCAGTACTTC
few TRBJ2-2 TRBV18 . CASSPLPRAGELFF TGTGCCAGCTCACCGCTCCCAAGAGCCGGGGAGCTGTTTTTT
many TRBJ2-3 TRBV7-2 TRBD2 CASSTGLAGGTDTQYF TGTGCCAGCAGCACCGGACTAGCGGGAGGCACAGATACGCAGTATTTT
few TRBJ2-3 TRBV20-1 TRBD2 CSAATSGRPVYTQYF TGCAGTGCTGCAACTAGCGGGAGGCCTGTATATACGCAGTATTTT
. TRBJ1-4 TRBV5-1 TRBD1 CACTTGGNEKLFF TGCGCCTGCACGACAGGGGGCAATGAAAAACTGTTTTTT
once TRBJ2-7 TRBV20-1 TRBD1 CSARDRVHEQYF TGCAGTGCACGGGACAGGGTACACGAGCAGTACTTC
few TRBJ2-2 TRBV20-1 . CSAPTTGTPNTGELFF TGCAGTGCTCCAACTACCGGGACACCGAACACCGGGGAGCTGTTTTTT
. TRBJ1-1 TRBV6-5 . CASGRGEDTEAFF TGTGCCAGCGGGCGCGGGGAGGACACTGAAGCTTTCTTT
few TRBJ2-1 TRBV2 TRBD1 CASSLQGAGYEQFF TGTGCCAGCAGTCTTCAGGGGGCTGGGTATGAGCAGTTCTTC
. TRBJ2-1 TRBV29-1 . CSAGTLSYNEQFF TGCAGCGCCGGGACATTGTCCTACAATGAGCAGTTCTTC
. TRBJ2-5 TRBV5-4 TRBD2 CASSRSGRVRQGTQYF TGTGCCAGCAGCCGGAGCGGGAGGGTCCGACAAGGGACCCAGTACTTC
few TRBJ2-1 TRBV7-9 . CASSLDASGEQFF TGTGCCAGCAGCTTAGATGCGTCCGGTGAGCAGTTCTTC
few TRBJ2-1 TRBV27 TRBD2 CASSFWAGVTNEQFF TGTGCCAGCAGTTTCTGGGCGGGAGTAACCAATGAGCAGTTCTTC
few TRBJ2-2 TRBV6-2/TRBV6-3 . CASSYKGGTTNTGELFF TGTGCCAGCAGTTACAAGGGCGGCACAACGAACACCGGGGAGCTGTTTTTT
. TRBJ2-6 TRBV9 . CASSSQSGANVLTF TGTGCCAGCAGTTCTCAGTCCGGGGCCAACGTCCTGACTTTC
many TRBJ1-2 TRBV29-1 . CSVEFPETNYGYTF TGCAGCGTTGAATTCCCAGAAACTAACTATGGCTACACCTTC